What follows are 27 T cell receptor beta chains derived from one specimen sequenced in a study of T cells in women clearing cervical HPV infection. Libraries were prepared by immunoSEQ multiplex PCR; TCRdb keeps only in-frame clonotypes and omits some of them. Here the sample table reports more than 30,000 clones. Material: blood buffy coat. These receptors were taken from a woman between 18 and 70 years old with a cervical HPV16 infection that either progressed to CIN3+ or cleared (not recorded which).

CDR3 residues: CSAAVQAEAFF. CDR3 DNA (partial): TGCAGTGCAGCGGTTCAGGCTGAA. The chain is built from TRBV20-1 and TRBJ1-1; D not resolved. The read ends 3 residues before the CDR3 terminus; that terminus is restored from the germline J gene. This CDR3 comprises 11 residues. Trimming stripped 6 bases from V and 6 bases from J, with 11 bases between. Germline V CDR1 and CDR2: DFQATT, SNEGSKA (reference sequence).

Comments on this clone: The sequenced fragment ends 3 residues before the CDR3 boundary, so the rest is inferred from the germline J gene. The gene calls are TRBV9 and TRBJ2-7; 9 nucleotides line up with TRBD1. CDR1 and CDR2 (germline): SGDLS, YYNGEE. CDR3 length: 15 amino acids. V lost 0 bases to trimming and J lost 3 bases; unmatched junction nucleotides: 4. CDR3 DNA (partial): TGTGCCAGCAGCGTAGCGACAGGGGGTTACTACGAG. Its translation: CASSVATGGYYE. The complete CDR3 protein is CASSVATGGYYEQYF.

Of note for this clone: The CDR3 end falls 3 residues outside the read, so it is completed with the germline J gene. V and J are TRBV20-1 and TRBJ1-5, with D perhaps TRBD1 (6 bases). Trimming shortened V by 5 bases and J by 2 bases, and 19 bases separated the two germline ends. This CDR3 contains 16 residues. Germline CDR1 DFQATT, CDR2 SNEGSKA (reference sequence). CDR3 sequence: CSASITGFYRNQPQHF. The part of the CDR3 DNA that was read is TGCAGTGCTTCCATAACAGGGTTTTATCGCAATCAGCCC.

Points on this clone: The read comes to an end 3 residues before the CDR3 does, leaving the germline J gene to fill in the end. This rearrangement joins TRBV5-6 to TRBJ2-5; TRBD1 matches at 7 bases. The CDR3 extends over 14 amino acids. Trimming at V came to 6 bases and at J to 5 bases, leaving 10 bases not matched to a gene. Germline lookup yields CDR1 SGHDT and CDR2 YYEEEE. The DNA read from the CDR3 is TGTGCCAGCAACCTCCGAGGGGGCGGGGAGACC. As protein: CASNLRGGGET. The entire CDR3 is CASNLRGGGETQYF.

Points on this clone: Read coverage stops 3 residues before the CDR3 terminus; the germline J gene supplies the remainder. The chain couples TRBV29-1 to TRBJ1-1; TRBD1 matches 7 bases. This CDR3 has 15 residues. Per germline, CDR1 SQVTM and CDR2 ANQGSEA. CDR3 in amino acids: CSVNEREQGNRGAFF. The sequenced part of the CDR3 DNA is TGCAGCGTTAATGAGAGGGAACAGGGGAACCGTGGA. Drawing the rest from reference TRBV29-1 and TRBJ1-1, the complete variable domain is SAVISQKPSRDICQRGTSLTIQCQVDSQVTMMFWYRQQPGQSLTLIATANQGSEATYESGFVIDKFPISRPNLTFSTLTVSNMSPEDSSIYLCSVNEREQGNRGAFFGQGTRLTVV.

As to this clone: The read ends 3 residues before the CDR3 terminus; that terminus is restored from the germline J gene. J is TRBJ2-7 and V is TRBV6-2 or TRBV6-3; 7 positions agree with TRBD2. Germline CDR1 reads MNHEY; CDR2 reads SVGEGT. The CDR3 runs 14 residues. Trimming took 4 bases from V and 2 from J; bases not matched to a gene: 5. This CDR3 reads CASSFGGGAYEQYF. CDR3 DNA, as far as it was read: TGTGCCAGCAGTTTTGGCGGGGGAGCCTACGAG.

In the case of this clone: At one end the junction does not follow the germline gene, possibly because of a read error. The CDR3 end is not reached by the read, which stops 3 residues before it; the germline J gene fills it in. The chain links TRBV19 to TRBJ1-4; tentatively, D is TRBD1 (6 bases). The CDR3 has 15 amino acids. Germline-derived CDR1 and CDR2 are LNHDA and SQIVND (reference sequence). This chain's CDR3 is CASSSPTGGRERLFF. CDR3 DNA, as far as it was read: TGTGCCAGTAGTTCCCCGACAGGAGGACGTGAAAGA.

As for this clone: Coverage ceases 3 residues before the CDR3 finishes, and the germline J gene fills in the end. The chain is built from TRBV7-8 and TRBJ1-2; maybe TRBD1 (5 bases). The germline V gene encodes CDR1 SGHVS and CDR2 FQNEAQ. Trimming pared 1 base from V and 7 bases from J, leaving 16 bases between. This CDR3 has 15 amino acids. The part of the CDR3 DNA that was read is TGTGCCAGCAGCTTAGGTGGGACCGAGGGACTTGGC. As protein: CASSLGGTEGLG. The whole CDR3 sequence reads CASSLGGTEGLGYTF.

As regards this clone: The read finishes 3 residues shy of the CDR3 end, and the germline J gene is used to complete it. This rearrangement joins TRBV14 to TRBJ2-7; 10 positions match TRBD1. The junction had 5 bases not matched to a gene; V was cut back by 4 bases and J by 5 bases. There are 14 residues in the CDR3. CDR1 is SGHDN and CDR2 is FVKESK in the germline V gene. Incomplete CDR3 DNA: TGTGCCAGCAGCCTCGGGACAGGGGATGACGAG. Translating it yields CASSLGTGDDE. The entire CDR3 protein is CASSLGTGDDEQYF.

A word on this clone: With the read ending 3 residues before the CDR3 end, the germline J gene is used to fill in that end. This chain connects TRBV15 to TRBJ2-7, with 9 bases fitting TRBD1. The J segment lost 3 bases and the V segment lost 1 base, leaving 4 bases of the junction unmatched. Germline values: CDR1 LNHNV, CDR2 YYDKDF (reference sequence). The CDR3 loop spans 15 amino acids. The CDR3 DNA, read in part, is TGTGCCACCAGCAGAGGGACAGGGGATTTCTACGAG. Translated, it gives CATSRGTGDFYE. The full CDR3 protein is CATSRGTGDFYEQYF.

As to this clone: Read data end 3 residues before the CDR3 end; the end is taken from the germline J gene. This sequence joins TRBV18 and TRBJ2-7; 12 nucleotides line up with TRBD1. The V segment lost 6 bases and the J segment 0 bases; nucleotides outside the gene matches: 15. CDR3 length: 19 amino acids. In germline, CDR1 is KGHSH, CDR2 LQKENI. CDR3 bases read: TGTGCCAGCTCGCAAGCGGGGACAGGGGGCCCTATAAGCTCCTACGAG. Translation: CASSQAGTGGPISSYE. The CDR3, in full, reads CASSQAGTGGPISSYEQYF. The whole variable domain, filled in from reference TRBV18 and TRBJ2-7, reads NAGVMQNPRHLVRRRGQEARLRCSPMKGHSHVYWYRQLPEEGLKFMVYLQKENIIDESGMPKERFSAEFPKEGPSILRIQQVVRGDSAAYFCASSQAGTGGPISSYEQYFGPGTRLTVT.

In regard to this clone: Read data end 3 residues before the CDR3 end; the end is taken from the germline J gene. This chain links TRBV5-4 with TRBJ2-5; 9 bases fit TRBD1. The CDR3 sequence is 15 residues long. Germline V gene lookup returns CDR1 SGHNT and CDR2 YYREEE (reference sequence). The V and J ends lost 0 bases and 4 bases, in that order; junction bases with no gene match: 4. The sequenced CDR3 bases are TGTGCCAGCAGCTTGGCGGACAGGGGAATAGAGACC. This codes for CASSLADRGIET. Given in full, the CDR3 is CASSLADRGIETQYF.

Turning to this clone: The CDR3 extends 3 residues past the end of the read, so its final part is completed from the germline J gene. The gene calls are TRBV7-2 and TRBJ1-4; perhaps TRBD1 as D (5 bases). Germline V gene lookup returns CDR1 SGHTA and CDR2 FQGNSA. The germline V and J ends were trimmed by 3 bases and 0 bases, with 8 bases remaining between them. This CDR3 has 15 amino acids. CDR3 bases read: TGTGCCAGCAGCTTGGGGCCTTCAACTAATGAAAAA. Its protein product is CASSLGPSTNEK. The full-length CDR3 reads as CASSLGPSTNEKLFF.

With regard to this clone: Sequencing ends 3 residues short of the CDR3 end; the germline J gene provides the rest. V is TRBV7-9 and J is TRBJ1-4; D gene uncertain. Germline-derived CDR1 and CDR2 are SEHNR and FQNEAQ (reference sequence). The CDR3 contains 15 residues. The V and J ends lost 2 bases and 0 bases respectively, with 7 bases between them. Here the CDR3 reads CASSLSQTTNEKLFF. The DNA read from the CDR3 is TGTGCCAGCAGCTTATCACAGACAACTAATGAAAAA.

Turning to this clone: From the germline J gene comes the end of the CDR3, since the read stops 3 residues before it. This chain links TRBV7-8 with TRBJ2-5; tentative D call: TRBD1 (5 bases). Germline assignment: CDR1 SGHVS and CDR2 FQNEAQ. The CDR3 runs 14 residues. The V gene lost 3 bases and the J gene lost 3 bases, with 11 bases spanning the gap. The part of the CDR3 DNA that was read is TGTGCCAGCAGCTTTCAGGGTGGGAAAGAGACC. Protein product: CASSFQGGKET. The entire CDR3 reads CASSFQGGKETQYF.

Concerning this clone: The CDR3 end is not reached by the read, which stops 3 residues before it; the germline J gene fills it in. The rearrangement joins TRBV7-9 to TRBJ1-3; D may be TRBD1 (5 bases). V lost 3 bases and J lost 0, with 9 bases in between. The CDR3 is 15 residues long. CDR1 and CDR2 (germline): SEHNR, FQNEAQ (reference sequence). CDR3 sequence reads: CASSLGQSSGNTIYF. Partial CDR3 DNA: TGTGCCAGCAGCTTGGGGCAGAGCTCTGGAAACACC.

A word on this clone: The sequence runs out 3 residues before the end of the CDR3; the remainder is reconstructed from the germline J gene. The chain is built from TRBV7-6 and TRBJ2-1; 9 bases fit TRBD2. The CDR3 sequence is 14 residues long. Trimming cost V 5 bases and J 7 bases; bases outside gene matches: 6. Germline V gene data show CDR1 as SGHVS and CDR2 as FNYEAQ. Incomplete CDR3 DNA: TGTGCCAGCAGCGCAGCGGGGGGAGTAAATGAG. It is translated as CASSAAGGVNE. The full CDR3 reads CASSAAGGVNEQFF.

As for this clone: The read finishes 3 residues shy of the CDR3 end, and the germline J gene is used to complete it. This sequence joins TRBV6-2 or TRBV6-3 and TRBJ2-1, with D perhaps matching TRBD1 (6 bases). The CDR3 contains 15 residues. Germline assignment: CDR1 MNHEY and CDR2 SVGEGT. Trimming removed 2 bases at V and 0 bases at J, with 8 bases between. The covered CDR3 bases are TGTGCCAGCAGTTACCGGGACAACTCCTACAATGAG. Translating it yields CASSYRDNSYNE. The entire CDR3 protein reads CASSYRDNSYNEQFF.

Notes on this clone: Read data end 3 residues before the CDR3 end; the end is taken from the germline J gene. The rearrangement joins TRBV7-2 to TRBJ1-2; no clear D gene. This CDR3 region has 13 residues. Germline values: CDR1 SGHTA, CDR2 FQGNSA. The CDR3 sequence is CASRLGPNNDYTF. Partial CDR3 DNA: TGTGCCAGCAGACTAGGGCCCAACAATGAC.

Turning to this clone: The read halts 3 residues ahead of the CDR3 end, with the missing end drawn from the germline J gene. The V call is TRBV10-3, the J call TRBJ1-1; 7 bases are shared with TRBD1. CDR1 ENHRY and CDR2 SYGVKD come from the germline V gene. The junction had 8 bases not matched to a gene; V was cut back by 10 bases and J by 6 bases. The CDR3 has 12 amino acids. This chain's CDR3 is CATRQGVAEAFF. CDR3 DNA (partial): TGTGCCACCCGACAGGGAGTGGCTGAA.

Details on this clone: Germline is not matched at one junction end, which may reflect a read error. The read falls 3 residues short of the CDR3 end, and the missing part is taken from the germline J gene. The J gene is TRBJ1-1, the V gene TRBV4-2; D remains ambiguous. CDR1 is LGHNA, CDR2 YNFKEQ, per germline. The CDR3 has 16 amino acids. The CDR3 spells CASSQETGPENTEAFF. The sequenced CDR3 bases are TGCGCCAGCAGCCAAGAGACTGGTCCAGAGAACACTGAA.

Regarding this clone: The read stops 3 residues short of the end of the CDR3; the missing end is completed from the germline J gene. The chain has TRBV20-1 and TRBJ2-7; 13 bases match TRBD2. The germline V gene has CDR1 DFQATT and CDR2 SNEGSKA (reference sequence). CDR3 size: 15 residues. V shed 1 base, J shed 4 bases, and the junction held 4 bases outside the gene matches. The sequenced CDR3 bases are TGCAGTGCTAGAGGTACTAGCGGGAGGGAGTACGAG. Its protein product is CSARGTSGREYE. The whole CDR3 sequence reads CSARGTSGREYEQYF.

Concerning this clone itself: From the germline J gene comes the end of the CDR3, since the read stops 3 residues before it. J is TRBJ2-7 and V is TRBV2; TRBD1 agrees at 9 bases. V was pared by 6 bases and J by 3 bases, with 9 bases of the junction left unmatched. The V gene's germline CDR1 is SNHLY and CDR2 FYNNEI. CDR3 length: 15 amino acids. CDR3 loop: CASRAQTGGFYEQYF. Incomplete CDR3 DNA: TGTGCCAGCAGGGCACAAACAGGGGGCTTCTACGAG.

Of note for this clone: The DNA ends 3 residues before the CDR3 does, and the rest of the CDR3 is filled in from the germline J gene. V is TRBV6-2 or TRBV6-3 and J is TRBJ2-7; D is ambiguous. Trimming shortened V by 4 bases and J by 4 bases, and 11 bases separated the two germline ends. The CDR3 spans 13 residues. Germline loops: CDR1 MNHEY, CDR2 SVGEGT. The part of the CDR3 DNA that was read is TGTGCCAGCAGTTTCCTGCAGAGGTACGAG. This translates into CASSFLQRYE. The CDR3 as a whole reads CASSFLQRYEQYF.

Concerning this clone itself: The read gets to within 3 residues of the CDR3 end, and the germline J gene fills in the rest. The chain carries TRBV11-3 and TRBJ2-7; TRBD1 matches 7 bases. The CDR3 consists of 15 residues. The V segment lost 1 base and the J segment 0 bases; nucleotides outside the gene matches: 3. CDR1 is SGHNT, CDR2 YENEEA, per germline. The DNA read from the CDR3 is TGTGCCAGCAGCTTAGGAGGGGGCCTCTCCTACGAG. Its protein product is CASSLGGGLSYE. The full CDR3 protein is CASSLGGGLSYEQYF.

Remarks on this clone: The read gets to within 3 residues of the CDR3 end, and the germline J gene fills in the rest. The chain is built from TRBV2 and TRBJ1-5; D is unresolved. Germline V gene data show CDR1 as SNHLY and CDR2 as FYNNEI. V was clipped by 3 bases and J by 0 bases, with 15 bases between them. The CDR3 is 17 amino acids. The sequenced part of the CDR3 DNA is TGTGCCAGCAGTGACCTTACAGTTAGAGATAGCAATCAGCCC. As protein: CASSDLTVRDSNQP. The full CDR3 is CASSDLTVRDSNQPQHF. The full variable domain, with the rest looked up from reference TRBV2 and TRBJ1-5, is EPEVTQTPSHQVTQMGQEVILRCVPISNHLYFYWYRQILGQKVEFLVSFYNNEISEKSEIFDDQFSVERPDGSNFTLKIRSTKLEDSAMYFCASSDLTVRDSNQPQHFGDGTRLSIL.

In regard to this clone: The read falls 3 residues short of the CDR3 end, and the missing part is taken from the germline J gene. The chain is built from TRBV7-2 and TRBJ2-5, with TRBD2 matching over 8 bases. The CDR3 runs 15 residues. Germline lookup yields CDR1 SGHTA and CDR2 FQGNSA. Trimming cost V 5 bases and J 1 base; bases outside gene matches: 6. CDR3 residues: CASSPYSGIQETQYF. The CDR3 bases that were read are TGTGCCAGCAGCCCTTATAGCGGGATCCAAGAGACC.